This T cell receptor beta chain comes out of a study of blood T cell repertoires in COVID-19. Whole-study context: Sample material is recorded as cDNA or gDNA derived from T cells, B-cell-depleted T cells, or PBMCs.

The V and J ends lost 5 bases and 6 bases respectively, with 21 bases between them. Germline-derived CDR1 and CDR2 are PRHDT and FYEKMQ (reference sequence). The CDR3 spans 16 residues. Using immunoSEQ multiplex PCR, the repertoire was profiled, and TCRdb retains in-frame clones only, with some absent. The sample yields over 90,000 clones, roughly 90% seen once. The receptor was isolated from a woman aged 55-70 years with acute or convalescent COVID-19. The J gene is TRBJ2-3, the V gene TRBV13; a possible D gene is TRBD1 (6 bases). The material sequenced was peripheral blood. CDR3 coding DNA: TGTGCCAGCAGCGCCAGGGGTTCCCACCTATTGGATACGCAGTATTTT. Translation gives CASSARGSHLLDTQYF.